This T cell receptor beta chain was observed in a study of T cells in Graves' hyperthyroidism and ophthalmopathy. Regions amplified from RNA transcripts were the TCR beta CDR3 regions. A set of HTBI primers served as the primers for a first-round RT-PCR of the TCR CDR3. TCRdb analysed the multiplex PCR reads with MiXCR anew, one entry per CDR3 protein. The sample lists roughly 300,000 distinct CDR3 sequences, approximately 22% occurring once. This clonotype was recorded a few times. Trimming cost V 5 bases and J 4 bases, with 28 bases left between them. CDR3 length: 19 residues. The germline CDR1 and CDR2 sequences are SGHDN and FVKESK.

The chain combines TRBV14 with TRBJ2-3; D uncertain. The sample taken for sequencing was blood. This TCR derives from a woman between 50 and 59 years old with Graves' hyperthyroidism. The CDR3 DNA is TGTGCCAGCAGCAGGTCAATGTCGTGGCGGTTACGTAAGTCAGATACGCAGTATTTT. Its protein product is CASSRSMSWRLRKSDTQYF.